Each of the 22 T cell receptor beta chains below was sequenced from the same sample in a study of OX40 agonist ivuxolimab in advanced cancers. Measured with immunoSEQ multiplex PCR; TCRdb has only the in-frame clones, and not every one. The top ten clones hold 20% to 25% of a sample with roughly 26,000 clones, about nine tenths of them seen once. The material sequenced was CD4+ or CD8+ T cells sorted from blood, taken in a trial of the OX40 agonist ivuxolimab. These receptors came from an adult with an advanced solid tumor such as melanoma, head and neck, liver or kidney cancer.

This clone showed up just once. The chain uses TRBV6-1 and TRBJ2-3; 8 bases align to TRBD1. CDR1 is MNHNS and CDR2 is SASEGT in the germline V gene. The CDR3 spans 15 residues. After removal of 5 bases from V and 7 bases from J, the junction contained 11 bases not matched to a gene. DNA of the CDR3: TGTGCCAGCAGTACGGACAGGGAAGAAGGGAATACGCAGTATTTT. This gives the protein CASSTDREEGNTQYF.

This clone showed up just once. J is TRBJ2-5 and V is TRBV4-1; tentative D call: TRBD1 (7 bases). V was clipped by 5 bases and J by 5 bases, with 15 bases between them. There are 14 residues in the CDR3. Germline CDR1 and CDR2: MGHRA and YSYEKL. The CDR3 bases are TGCGCCAGCAGCGAATGGGACAGCGGGGAGACCCAGTACTTC. Protein: CASSEWDSGETQYF.

The genes are TRBV30 and TRBJ1-3, with TRBD1 as a possible D gene (6 bases). Looked up from germline, CDR1 is GTSNPN and CDR2 is SVGIG (reference sequence). Trimming stripped 4 bases from V and 1 base from J, with 14 bases between. CDR3 length equals 15 residues. The CDR3 loop reads CAWTRSGVSGNTIYF. In DNA form, the CDR3 reads TGTGCCTGGACACGTTCAGGGGTATCTGGAAACACCATATATTTT.

The gene calls are TRBV27 and TRBJ2-1, with D possibly TRBD1 on 6 matching bases. The CDR3 extends over 21 amino acids. Germline loops: CDR1 MNHEY, CDR2 SMNVEV (reference sequence). V lost 2 bases to trimming and J lost 2 bases, with 28 bases between them. CDR3 bases: TGTGCCAGCAGTTTAGGACAGTCCGACGGGGAGCGGATCCTCACCTACAATGAGCAGTTCTTC. Its protein is CASSLGQSDGERILTYNEQFF.

The J gene is TRBJ2-7, the V gene TRBV28; a possible D gene is TRBD1 (5 bases). The CDR3 spans 15 residues. Trimming took off 8 bases at V and 0 bases at J, with 17 bases between the two ends. Germline CDR1 reads MDHEN; CDR2 reads SYDVKM. The CDR3 DNA follows: TGTGCCAGCCAGACCGGACACTCCAGCTCCTACGAGCAGTACTTC. Its protein product is CASQTGHSSSYEQYF.

The chain recombines TRBV28 with TRBJ1-4; no firm D call. The CDR3 covers 12 residues. V was clipped by 3 bases and J by 7 bases, with 6 bases between them. Germline CDR1 MDHEN, CDR2 SYDVKM. In DNA form, the CDR3 reads TGTGCCAGCAGTTTTGTGTCTGAAAAACTGTTTTTT. Translating it yields CASSFVSEKLFF.

The chain employs TRBV7-3 and TRBJ2-1, with a tentative D call TRBD2 (6 bases). V was shortened by 5 bases and J by 4 bases, with 15 bases between the two germline ends. CDR3 length equals 15 residues. The germline V gene encodes CDR1 SGHTA and CDR2 FQGTGA. For the CDR3, the DNA is TGTGCCAGCAGCCTATCCGGGACTGGATACAATGAGCAGTTCTTC. It is translated as CASSLSGTGYNEQFF.

Only a few counts were recorded for this clone. The V gene is TRBV27, the J gene TRBJ1-5, with 8 positions matching TRBD1. The CDR3 sequence is 14 residues long. Germline V gene lookup returns CDR1 MNHEY and CDR2 SMNVEV (reference sequence). Unmatched junction bases numbered 4, after V lost 4 bases and J lost 5 bases. CDR3 DNA: TGTGCCAGCAGTTCCGGACAGGGAGATCAGCCCCAGCATTTT. It yields the protein CASSSGQGDQPQHF.

V usage is TRBV7-3 and J usage is TRBJ2-5; D not resolved. The CDR3 runs to 13 residues. Trimming cost V 5 bases and J 0 bases, with 7 bases left between them. CDR1 is SGHTA and CDR2 is FQGTGA in the germline V gene. Written as DNA, the CDR3 is TGTGCCAGCAGCCTTCTACACCAAGAGACCCAGTACTTC. Encoded protein: CASSLLHQETQYF.

V gene TRBV6-1 combines with J gene TRBJ2-7; D might be TRBD1 or TRBD2, each matching 5 bases. V was cut by 8 bases and J by 4 bases, with 15 bases left in between. The CDR3 consists of 13 residues. CDR1 is MNHNS and CDR2 is SASEGT in the germline V gene. Here the CDR3 DNA reads TGTGCCAGCTTGACCGGGACCTCTTACGAGCAGTACTTC. Translation gives CASLTGTSYEQYF.

The chain joins TRBV7-2 to TRBJ2-1, with TRBD2 matching 7 bases. Trimming removed 1 base from V and 0 bases from J; junction bases left unmatched: 0. Germline V lookup: CDR1 SGHTA, CDR2 FQGNSA. There are 15 residues in the CDR3. The CDR3 bases are TGTGCCAGCAGCTTAGGCGGGGGCTCCTACAATGAGCAGTTCTTC. It encodes CASSLGGGSYNEQFF.

The chain combines TRBV7-9 with TRBJ1-1, with a weak D call TRBD1 (6 bases). There are 18 residues in the CDR3. Germline V gene data show CDR1 as SEHNR and CDR2 as FQNEAQ (reference sequence). With 5 bases removed from V and 4 bases from J, the gap between germline ends came to 26 bases. This chain's CDR3 is CASSHPPVTPGVPTEAFF. CDR3 DNA: TGTGCCAGCAGCCATCCCCCAGTAACGCCAGGGGTTCCCACTGAAGCTTTCTTT.

The V call is TRBV28, the J call TRBJ2-7; D is perhaps TRBD1 or TRBD2 (5 bases each). The germline V and J ends were trimmed by 6 bases and 5 bases, with 20 bases remaining between them. The CDR3 covers 15 residues. Germline assignment: CDR1 MDHEN and CDR2 SYDVKM. CDR3 nucleotides: TGTGCCAGCAGCCAGGGAGTCACCGAGGTCCACGAGCAGTACTTC. Protein: CASSQGVTEVHEQYF.

This chain uses TRBV6-4 with TRBJ2-1; 9 nucleotides agree with TRBD2. Germline CDR1 MRHNA, CDR2 SNTAGT. This CDR3 has 15 amino acids. Trimming took 5 bases from V and 8 from J; bases not matched to a gene: 10. The CDR3 bases are TGTGCCAGCAGTCCAACTAGCGGGTCTTTCGATGAGCAGTTCTTC. Amino acids: CASSPTSGSFDEQFF.

The chain carries TRBV4-3 and TRBJ1-6; D remains ambiguous. The CDR3 is 14 residues long. Germline CDR1 reads LGHNA; CDR2 reads YSLEER. V was cut by 1 base and J by 14 bases, with 15 bases left in between. CDR3: CASSQGLFRAALHF. CDR3 sequence (DNA): TGCGCCAGCAGCCAAGGTCTATTTCGCGCAGCCCTCCACTTT.

V usage is TRBV7-2 and J usage is TRBJ2-3, with 11 bases lining up with TRBD2. Germline V gene data show CDR1 as SGHTA and CDR2 as FQGNSA. The CDR3 is made up of 17 amino acids. Trimming cost V 1 base and J 1 base; bases outside gene matches: 4. The CDR3 sequence is CASSLGVAGGGTDTQYF. Here the CDR3 DNA reads TGTGCCAGCAGCTTAGGGGTAGCGGGAGGGGGCACAGATACGCAGTATTTT. Full variable domain (remainder filled in from reference TRBV7-2 and TRBJ2-3): GAGVSQSPSNKVTEKGKDVELRCDPISGHTALYWYRQSLGQGLEFLIYFQGNSAPDKSGLPSDRFSAERTGGSVSTLTIQRTQQEDSAVYLCASSLGVAGGGTDTQYFGPGTRLTVL.

This chain uses TRBV9 with TRBJ2-2; D may be TRBD1 or TRBD2 (5 bases each). The ends were cut back, 3 bases at V and 5 bases at J, with 8 bases in the middle. Germline lookup yields CDR1 SGDLS and CDR2 YYNGEE. There are 13 residues in the CDR3. CDR3 nucleotides: TGTGCCAGCAGCGGAGGGGTTACCGGGGAGCTGTTTTTT. Translating gives CASSGGVTGELFF.

This chain uses TRBV29-1 with TRBJ2-7; D may be TRBD2 (5 bases). V shed 3 bases and J shed 2 bases, with 11 bases lying between them. Per the germline V gene, CDR1 is SQVTM and CDR2 is ANQGSEA. The CDR3 extends over 13 amino acids. The CDR3 DNA sequence: TGCAGCGTTGAGGAGGAGCGACCCTACGAGCAGTACTTC. This translates into CSVEEERPYEQYF.

V is TRBV28 and J is TRBJ2-3; D may be TRBD1 (5 bases). The germline V gene has CDR1 MDHEN and CDR2 SYDVKM. V dropped 2 bases and J dropped 6 bases, with 15 bases sitting between them. The CDR3 is 15 residues long. The CDR3 is CASSLGARATDTQYF. CDR3 coding DNA: TGTGCCAGCAGTTTAGGGGCCCGGGCCACGGATACGCAGTATTTT.

This clone was detected only a few times. V and J are TRBV28 and TRBJ1-1; D call uncertain. CDR3 size: 14 residues. V was clipped by 7 bases and J by 4 bases, with 16 bases between them. Germline assignment: CDR1 MDHEN and CDR2 SYDVKM. The CDR3 loop is CASTNIDGFTEAFF. CDR3 nucleotide sequence: TGTGCCAGCACCAACATCGACGGGTTCACTGAAGCTTTCTTT.

This chain uses TRBV7-3 with TRBJ2-1, with 7 bases fitting TRBD2. This CDR3 contains 15 residues. CDR1 is SGHTA, CDR2 FQGTGA, per germline. V trimming: 4 bases; J trimming: 2 bases; junction bases outside the gene matches: 5. The CDR3 DNA reads as TGTGCCAGCAGCTCTATAGCGGGCACCTACAATGAGCAGTTCTTC. It is translated as CASSSIAGTYNEQFF.

In this sample, this clone turned up once. J is TRBJ2-7 and V is TRBV7-6; D unresolved. Germline CDR1 and CDR2: SGHVS and FNYEAQ. This CDR3 is 13 amino acids long. Trimming pared 4 bases from V and 4 bases from J, leaving 11 bases between. The chain's CDR3 is CASSSPDSYEQYF. The CDR3 DNA is TGTGCCAGCAGCTCCCCTGACTCGTACGAGCAGTACTTC.